The 15 T cell receptor beta chains below come from one sample, sequenced in a study of blood T cell repertoires in COVID-19. This table comes from immunoSEQ multiplex PCR, and its TCRdb copy is limited to in-frame clones, with some not included. The sample has 80,000 to 95,000 clones, about 85% seen once; the top ten hold about 23%. The sample taken for sequencing was peripheral blood. The receptors come from an elderly man with active or convalescent COVID-19.

V gene TRBV14 combines with J gene TRBJ2-2; D perhaps matches TRBD2 (6 bases). V shed 2 bases and J shed 5 bases, with 12 bases lying between them. Germline V gene sequence: CDR1 SGHDN, CDR2 FVKESK. The CDR3 loop spans 15 amino acids. The CDR3 sequence: CASSQIGGVTGELFF. Written as DNA, the CDR3 is TGTGCCAGCAGCCAAATCGGGGGTGTTACCGGGGAGCTGTTTTTT.

The J gene is TRBJ2-7, the V gene TRBV10-3; 12 nucleotides match TRBD2. The ends lost 6 bases at V and 6 bases at J; junction bases unmatched: 6. Germline lookup yields CDR1 ENHRY and CDR2 SYGVKD. The length of the CDR3 is 14 residues. CDR3 in amino acids: CAIRPGTSGFEQYF. The DNA for the CDR3 is TGTGCCATCAGGCCCGGGACTAGCGGGTTCGAGCAGTACTTC.

The chain uses TRBV18 and TRBJ1-6; 10 bases fit TRBD1. The V gene's germline CDR1 is KGHSH and CDR2 LQKENI. This CDR3 has 22 amino acids. Trimming at V came to 6 bases and at J to 0 bases, leaving 20 bases not matched to a gene. The CDR3: CASSRTRATGGELSSYNSPLHF. The CDR3 bases are TGTGCCAGCTCGAGAACCCGAGCGACAGGGGGCGAACTGAGCTCCTATAATTCACCCCTCCACTTT.

The chain carries TRBV4-2 and TRBJ1-3; D remains unclear. CDR3 length equals 15 residues. Trimming stripped 0 bases from V and 2 bases from J, with 8 bases between. In germline, CDR1 is LGHNA, CDR2 YNFKEQ. For the CDR3, the DNA is TGTGCCAGCAGCCAAGATGAGGTAGCTGGAAACACCATATATTTT. The encoded protein is CASSQDEVAGNTIYF.

This chain joins TRBV11-3 and TRBJ2-2, with D perhaps matching TRBD1 (6 bases). CDR3 length equals 15 residues. V shed 0 bases and J shed 5 bases, with 10 bases lying between them. Per germline, CDR1 SGHNT and CDR2 YENEEA. The CDR3 loop is CASSLEGAQTGELFF. CDR3 bases: TGTGCCAGCAGCTTAGAGGGGGCGCAAACCGGGGAGCTGTTTTTT.

This CDR3 is CASSGYRVSGANVLTF. The CDR3 DNA is TGTGCCAGCAGTGGGTACAGGGTCTCCGGGGCCAACGTCCTGACTTTC. The genes are TRBV27 and TRBJ2-6, with D possibly matching TRBD1 (6 bases). Trimming removed 5 bases from V and 4 bases from J, with 15 bases in between. In germline, CDR1 is MNHEY, CDR2 SMNVEV (reference sequence). The CDR3 loop spans 16 amino acids.

This clone has a single count. The chain joins TRBV5-5 to TRBJ2-3; D remains unclear. CDR1 SGHKS and CDR2 YYEKEE come from the germline V gene (reference sequence). The CDR3 runs to 12 residues. Trimming took 4 bases from V and 6 from J, leaving 9 bases between them. Here the CDR3 DNA reads TGTGCCAGCAGCAATATCGCGGATACGCAGTATTTT. It codes for CASSNIADTQYF.

The genes are TRBV28 and TRBJ2-3, with a possible D match to TRBD1 (5 bases). V was clipped by 8 bases and J by 5 bases, with 14 bases between them. The CDR3 loop spans 13 amino acids. The germline gives CDR1 MDHEN, CDR2 SYDVKM. The CDR3 nucleotides read TGTGCCAGCTGGGGCCACAACGAAGATACGCAGTATTTT. Protein product: CASWGHNEDTQYF.

The rearrangement uses TRBV28 and TRBJ2-2; weak D call: TRBD2 (5 bases). V was pared by 7 bases and J by 5 bases, with 8 bases between. The CDR3 sequence is 12 residues long. The germline V gene encodes CDR1 MDHEN and CDR2 SYDVKM. The CDR3 loop reads CASTRRTGELFF. CDR3 DNA sequence: TGTGCCAGCACAAGGAGGACCGGGGAGCTGTTTTTT.

The V call is TRBV25-1, the J call TRBJ2-7; a possible D gene is TRBD1 (6 bases). The CDR3 totals 15 residues. Germline V gene sequence: CDR1 MGHDK, CDR2 SYGVNS. V was cut by 7 bases and J by 6 bases, with 22 bases left in between. The CDR3 DNA is TGTGCCAGCAATACTCAGGGGTCTCTACGGGGCGAGCAGTACTTC. Protein product: CASNTQGSLRGEQYF.

The chain couples TRBV28 to TRBJ2-7; 8 nucleotides line up with TRBD2. Germline V lookup: CDR1 MDHEN, CDR2 SYDVKM. The CDR3 contains 14 residues. V dropped 5 bases and J dropped 2; count of bases not matched to a gene: 5. As DNA, the CDR3 is TGTGCCAGCAGTCCAGCGGGGGTAACCTACGAGCAGTACTTC. It yields the protein CASSPAGVTYEQYF.

The chain is built from TRBV21-1 and TRBJ1-5; TRBD1 is the table's D call, not checked against the DNA. TRBV21-1 is an annotated pseudogene. The CDR3 has 15 residues. The CDR3: CASSKPWTGLQPQHF. The CDR3 coding sequence is TGTGCCAGCAGCAAACCCTGGACAGGTCTCCAGCCCCAGCATTTT.

V usage is TRBV9 and J usage is TRBJ1-5; D might be TRBD1 (5 bases). The CDR3 spans 15 residues. Trimming removed 3 bases at V and 7 bases at J, with 17 bases between. Germline lookup yields CDR1 SGDLS and CDR2 YYNGEE. The CDR3 nucleotides read TGTGCCAGCAGCGGCCGGGGGGATTCCGTCCAGCCCCAGCATTTT. Translating it yields CASSGRGDSVQPQHF.

The V and J genes are TRBV19 and TRBJ1-2, with D possibly being TRBD1 (5 bases). This CDR3 has 13 amino acids. Trimming removed 7 bases at V and 6 bases at J, with 15 bases between. Germline CDR1 LNHDA, CDR2 SQIVND (reference sequence). The CDR3 loop is CASIARAPDGYTF. The CDR3 DNA is TGTGCCAGTATAGCCAGGGCCCCAGATGGCTACACCTTC.

This chain uses TRBV6-5 with TRBJ2-1, with TRBD1 as a possible D gene (5 bases). CDR3 length: 13 residues. CDR1 and CDR2 (germline): MNHEY, SVGAGI. V was shortened by 7 bases and J by 4 bases, with 11 bases between the two germline ends. This CDR3 reads CASNPGPYNEQFF. The CDR3 bases are TGTGCCAGCAACCCAGGGCCATACAATGAGCAGTTCTTC.